A selection of T cell receptor beta chains follows, all from one sample in a study of T cell responses to AZD1222 COVID-19 vaccine. The table came from immunoSEQ multiplex PCR; TCRdb's copy has only in-frame clones and leaves some out. This sample has 90,000 to 150,000 clones, with roughly 90% found just once. The source was peripheral blood, collected 28 days after the second AZD1222 dose. These receptors originate from an adult who received the AZD1222 COVID-19 vaccine. Each CDR3 is given with its conserved first and last residue. Fields, in order: J gene, D gene, V gene, clone size, CDR3 DNA, CDR3 protein. The D gene is left open where the match is weak. Some rows have no size entry. The others give once, few or many, or a class for an expanded clone.

j_call: TRBJ1-6
d_call: NA
v_call: TRBV9
clone_size: NA
cdr3_nt: TGTGCCAGCAGCGTAGAACCAGCTGATAATTCACCCCTCCACTTT
cdr3_aa: CASSVEPADNSPLHF

j_call: TRBJ2-7
d_call: TRBD2
v_call: TRBV7-2
clone_size: once
cdr3_nt: TGTGCCAGCAGCTTGGTGGTAGCGGGGGAATACGAGCAGTACTTC
cdr3_aa: CASSLVVAGEYEQYF

j_call: TRBJ1-2
d_call: TRBD1
v_call: TRBV14
clone_size: NA
cdr3_nt: TGTGCCAGCAGCCAAGCATACAGGGGGGGCTATGGCTACACCTTC
cdr3_aa: CASSQAYRGGYGYTF

j_call: TRBJ1-4
d_call: NA
v_call: TRBV29-1
clone_size: NA
cdr3_nt: TGCAGCGTTGACTGGTACGGGAATAATGAAAAACTGTTTTTT
cdr3_aa: CSVDWYGNNEKLFF

j_call: TRBJ2-7
d_call: NA
v_call: TRBV7-9
clone_size: NA
cdr3_nt: TGTGCCAGCAGCTTCGACAGCCACGAGCAGTACTTC
cdr3_aa: CASSFDSHEQYF

j_call: TRBJ2-1
d_call: TRBD1
v_call: TRBV6-2/TRBV6-3
clone_size: once
cdr3_nt: TGTGCCAGCAGTCCACTCCCCCCGGGACAGGGGTTCAATGAGCAGTTCTTC
cdr3_aa: CASSPLPPGQGFNEQFF

j_call: TRBJ2-5
d_call: NA
v_call: TRBV4-2
clone_size: once
cdr3_nt: TGTGCCAGCAGCCAAGATTTGGGGGCCGTGGGAGAGACCCAGTACTTC
cdr3_aa: CASSQDLGAVGETQYF

j_call: TRBJ2-5
d_call: TRBD2
v_call: TRBV28
clone_size: NA
cdr3_nt: TGTGCCACCCAAAAGGGACTAGCGGGGGGCCAAGAGACCCAGTACTTC
cdr3_aa: CATQKGLAGGQETQYF

j_call: TRBJ2-3
d_call: NA
v_call: TRBV7-2
clone_size: NA
cdr3_nt: TGTGCCAGCAGCCTAGGTCGTGGCTCAAGCACAGATACGCAGTATTTT
cdr3_aa: CASSLGRGSSTDTQYF

j_call: TRBJ2-5
d_call: TRBD1
v_call: TRBV18
clone_size: NA
cdr3_nt: TGTGCCAGCTCACCGGCCGGCCGACAGGGGGAGACCCAGTACTTC
cdr3_aa: CASSPAGRQGETQYF

j_call: TRBJ2-2
d_call: TRBD2
v_call: TRBV27
clone_size: NA
cdr3_nt: TGTGCCAGCAGTTCCCGACTACTAGCGGGGAACACCGGGGAGCTGTTTTTT
cdr3_aa: CASSSRLLAGNTGELFF

j_call: TRBJ1-1
d_call: NA
v_call: TRBV29-1
clone_size: NA
cdr3_nt: TGCAGCGTCGGGACAAATTCGGACACTGAAGCTTTCTTT
cdr3_aa: CSVGTNSDTEAFF

j_call: TRBJ2-7
d_call: NA
v_call: TRBV2
clone_size: NA
cdr3_nt: TGTGCCAGCAGTGACAGGCGATCCTACGAGCAGTACTTC
cdr3_aa: CASSDRRSYEQYF

j_call: TRBJ1-1
d_call: NA
v_call: TRBV15
clone_size: NA
cdr3_nt: TGTGCCACCAGCATTCAGAGGGGCACTGAAGCTTTCTTT
cdr3_aa: CATSIQRGTEAFF

j_call: TRBJ2-1
d_call: NA
v_call: TRBV28
clone_size: NA
cdr3_nt: TGTGCCAGCAGTTCCCCATTGAACCGCCTGACCCTTGTCAGCTACAATGAGCAGTTCTTC
cdr3_aa: CASSSPLNRLTLVSYNEQFF

j_call: TRBJ2-1
d_call: NA
v_call: TRBV29-1
clone_size: NA
cdr3_nt: TGCAGCGTTCTGCTGAGCTCCTACAATGAGCAGTTCTTC
cdr3_aa: CSVLLSSYNEQFF

j_call: TRBJ2-5
d_call: NA
v_call: TRBV5-4
clone_size: NA
cdr3_nt: TGTGCCAGCAGCCCAGCGCACGGGGAGACCCAGTACTTC
cdr3_aa: CASSPAHGETQYF